The subject of this entry is one T cell receptor (beta chain). Its cognate antigen is unknown. Donors were ostensibly healthy at sampling, although undocumented immune exposures were probable. PCR involved 60 Vbeta and 13 Jbeta primers. Generated by immunoSEQ multiplex PCR, the TCRdb table keeps only in-frame clones and is missing some. This table holds about 210,000 clones, roughly four fifths found once. The data belong to a study of cytomegalovirus exposure and HLA in healthy donors. In germline, CDR1 is SGHAT, CDR2 FQDESV (reference sequence). This CDR3 has 14 residues. V lost 4 bases and J lost 4, with 13 bases in between. Overall study results and limits: Later analysis revealed greater clonal expansion in HLA-associated TCR beta chains than in equally common others.

The rearrangement joins TRBV11-1 to TRBJ1-2; the D is unclear. The sequence derives from a woman aged 45-65 years in good health and CMV-seropositive. The sample taken for sequencing was PBMCs. CDR3 residues: CASSSTGVPYGYTF. In nucleotides, the CDR3 is TGTGCCAGCAGCTCTACTGGAGTACCCTATGGCTACACCTTC.